One T cell receptor beta chain is described in this entry. Methods used by the authors: Researchers report that nucleated cell counts were estimated from reference gene primer amplification. TCRdb's copy holds only in-frame clones and misses some; the assay was immunoSEQ multiplex PCR. V and J calls and clone size are as listed in that table; D and trimming were resolved from the DNA. Of roughly 670,000 clones listed, 85% to 90% are singletons. This sample is drawn from a study of blood T cell repertoires in COVID-19. Study in general: Specimens from acute and convalescent COVID-19 originated in the United States, Italy and Spain. T cells, B-cell-depleted T cells, or PBMCs supplied cDNA or gDNA.

The sequenced sample consisted of peripheral blood. The origin of this receptor is a woman between 18 and 30 years old with acute or convalescent COVID-19.

CDR3 loop: CASSYTDQYGYTF. As DNA, the CDR3 is TGTGCCAGCAGTTACACAGACCAGTATGGCTACACCTTC. The J gene is TRBJ1-2, the V gene TRBV6-5, with D uncertain. The V end lost 2 bases, the J end lost 5 bases, and 9 bases lay between the germline ends. The germline CDR1 and CDR2 sequences are MNHEY and SVGAGI. The length of the CDR3 is 13 residues.